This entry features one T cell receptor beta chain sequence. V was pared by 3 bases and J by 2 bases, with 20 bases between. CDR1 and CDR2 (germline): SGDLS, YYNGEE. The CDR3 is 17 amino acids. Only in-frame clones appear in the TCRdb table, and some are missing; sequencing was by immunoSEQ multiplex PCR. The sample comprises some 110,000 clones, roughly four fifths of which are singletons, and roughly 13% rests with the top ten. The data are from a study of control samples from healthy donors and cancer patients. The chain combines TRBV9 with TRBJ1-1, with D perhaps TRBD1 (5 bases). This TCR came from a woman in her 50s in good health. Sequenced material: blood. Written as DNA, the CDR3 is TGTGCCAGCAGCGCCAGGACATCCCCAGGAGCCAACACTGAAGCTTTCTTT. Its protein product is CASSARTSPGANTEAFF.